This T cell receptor beta chain was found in a study of naive and memory T cell subsets. At least ten counts were recorded for this clonotype. Amplification of ligated cDNA took four PCR rounds with SP2 and nested alpha and beta constant primers. Blood and skin TCR RNA was reverse transcribed with alpha and beta constant primers. TCRdb recomputed calls from the 5' RACE reads with MiXCR, one row per CDR3 protein. The data contain about 59,000 distinct CDR3 sequences, less than 10% of them singletons. CDR3 size: 16 residues. In germline, CDR1 is MNHEY, CDR2 SMNVEV (reference sequence). Trimming removed 5 bases from V and 4 bases from J, with 17 bases in between. TCR cDNA received a 3' ligated oligonucleotide that carried a UMI. RNA was extracted from roughly 2.6 ml of whole blood of healthy adults.

The origin of this receptor is a female donor in good health. J is TRBJ1-4 and V is TRBV27; D remains unclear. The CDR3 sequence is CASSLVGQRFNEKLFF. The CDR3 DNA is TGTGCCAGCAGTCTTGTCGGGCAGCGGTTTAATGAAAAACTGTTTTTT.